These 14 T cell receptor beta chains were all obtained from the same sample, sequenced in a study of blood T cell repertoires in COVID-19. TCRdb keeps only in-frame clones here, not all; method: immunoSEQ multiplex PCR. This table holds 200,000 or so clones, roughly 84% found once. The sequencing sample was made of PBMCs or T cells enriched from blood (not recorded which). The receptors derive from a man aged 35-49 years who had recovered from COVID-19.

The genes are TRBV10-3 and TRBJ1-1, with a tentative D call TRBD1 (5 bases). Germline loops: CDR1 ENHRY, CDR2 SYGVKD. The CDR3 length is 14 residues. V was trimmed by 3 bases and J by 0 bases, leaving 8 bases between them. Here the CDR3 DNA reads TGTGCCATCAGTGACGGCAGGGTGAACACTGAAGCTTTCTTT. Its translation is CAISDGRVNTEAFF.

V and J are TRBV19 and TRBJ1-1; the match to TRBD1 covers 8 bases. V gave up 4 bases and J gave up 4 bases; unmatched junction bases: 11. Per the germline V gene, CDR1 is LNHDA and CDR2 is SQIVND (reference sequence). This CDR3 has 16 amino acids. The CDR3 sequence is CASSTRTGSTATEAFF. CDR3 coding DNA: TGTGCCAGTAGTACCCGGACAGGGAGTACAGCCACTGAAGCTTTCTTT. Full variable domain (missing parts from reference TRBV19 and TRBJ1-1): DGGITQSPKYLFRKEGQNVTLSCEQNLNHDAMYWYRQDPGQGLRLIYYSQIVNDFQKGDIAEGYSVSREKKESFPLTVTSAQKNPTAFYLCASSTRTGSTATEAFFGQGTRLTVV.

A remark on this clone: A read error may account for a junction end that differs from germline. The CDR3 DNA reads TGTGCCAGCAGGTTGGGACTAGCGGGGCCCGGGGATGAGCAGTTCTTC. It yields the protein CASRLGLAGPGDEQFF. This chain connects TRBV5-4 to TRBJ2-1, with 13 bases aligning to TRBD2. This CDR3 is built from 16 residues. The germline V gene has CDR1 SGHNT and CDR2 YYREEE (reference sequence). The full variable domain, completed using reference TRBV5-4 and TRBJ2-1, is ETGVTQSPTHLIKTRGQQVTLRCSSQSGHNTVSWYQQALGQGPQFIFQYYREEENGRGNFPPRFSGLQFPNYSSELNVNALELDDSALYLCASRLGLAGPGDEQFFGPGTRLTVL.

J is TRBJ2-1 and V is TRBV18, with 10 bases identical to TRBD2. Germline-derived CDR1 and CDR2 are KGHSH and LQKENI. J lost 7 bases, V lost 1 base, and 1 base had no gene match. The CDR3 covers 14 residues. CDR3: CASSPQLAGNEQFF. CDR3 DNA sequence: TGTGCCAGCTCACCACAACTAGCGGGGAATGAGCAGTTCTTC.

CDR3 sequence: CASSGGASSYNSPLHF. CDR3 DNA: TGCGCCAGCAGCGGAGGGGCTAGCTCCTATAATTCACCCCTCCACTTT. The rearrangement joins TRBV5-1 to TRBJ1-6, with a tentative D call TRBD1 (5 bases). The CDR3 is 16 residues long. Trimming took 4 bases from V and 0 from J, leaving 11 bases between them. Germline CDR1 SGHRS, CDR2 YFSETQ.

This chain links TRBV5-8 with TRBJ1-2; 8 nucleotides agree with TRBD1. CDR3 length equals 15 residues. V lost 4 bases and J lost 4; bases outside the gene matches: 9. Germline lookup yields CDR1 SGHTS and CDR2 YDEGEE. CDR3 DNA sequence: TGTGCCAGCAGCCTGCTCCGGGGACAGGCCTATGGCTACACCTTC. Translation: CASSLLRGQAYGYTF.

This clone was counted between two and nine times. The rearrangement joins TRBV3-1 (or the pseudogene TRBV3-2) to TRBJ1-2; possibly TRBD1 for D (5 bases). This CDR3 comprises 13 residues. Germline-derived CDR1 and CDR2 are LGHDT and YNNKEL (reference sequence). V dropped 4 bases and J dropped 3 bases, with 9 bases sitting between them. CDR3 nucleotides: TGTGCCAGCAGCCTCGACAGCCACTATGGCTACACCTTC. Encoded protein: CASSLDSHYGYTF.

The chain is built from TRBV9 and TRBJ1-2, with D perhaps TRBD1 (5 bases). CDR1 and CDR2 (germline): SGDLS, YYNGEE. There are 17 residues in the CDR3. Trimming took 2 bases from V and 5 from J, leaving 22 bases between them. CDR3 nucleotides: TGTGCCAGCAGCGTTTCCTTATCGAACAAGGGGACTTATGGCTACACCTTC. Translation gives CASSVSLSNKGTYGYTF.

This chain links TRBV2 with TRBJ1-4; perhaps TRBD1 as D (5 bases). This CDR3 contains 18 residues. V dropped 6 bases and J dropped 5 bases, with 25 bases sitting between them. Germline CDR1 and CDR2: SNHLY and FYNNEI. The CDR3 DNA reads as TGTGCCAGCAGGGCCGGTTATGGGGCCGCTAACCTGAATGAAAAACTGTTTTTT. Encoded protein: CASRAGYGAANLNEKLFF.

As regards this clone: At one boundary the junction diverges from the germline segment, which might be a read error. Here the CDR3 DNA reads TGCGCCAGCCGCTTCGTTCCCGGGACAGCAAACTATGGCTACACCTTC. This translates into CASRFVPGTANYGYTF. The chain employs TRBV5-1 and TRBJ1-2; 7 nucleotides agree with TRBD1. From germline, CDR1 is SGHRS and CDR2 YFSETQ. The CDR3 is 16 amino acids.

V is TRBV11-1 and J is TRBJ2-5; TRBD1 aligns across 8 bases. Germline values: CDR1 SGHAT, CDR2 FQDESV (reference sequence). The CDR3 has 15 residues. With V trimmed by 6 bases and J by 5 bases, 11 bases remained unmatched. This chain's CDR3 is CASRPAQGARETQYF. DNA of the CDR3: TGTGCCAGCAGGCCAGCCCAGGGGGCGCGGGAGACCCAGTACTTC. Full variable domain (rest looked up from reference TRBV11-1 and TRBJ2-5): EAEVAQSPRYKITEKSQAVAFWCDPISGHATLYWYRQILGQGPELLVQFQDESVVDDSQLPKDRFSAERLKGVDSTLKIQPAELGDSAMYLCASRPAQGARETQYFGPGTRLLVL.

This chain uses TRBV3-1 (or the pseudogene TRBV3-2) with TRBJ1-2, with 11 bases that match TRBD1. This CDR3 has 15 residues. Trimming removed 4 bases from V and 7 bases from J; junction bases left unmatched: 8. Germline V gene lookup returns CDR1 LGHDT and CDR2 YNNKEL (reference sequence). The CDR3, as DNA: TGTGCCAGCAGCCGCAGGACAGGGGGCATGGGTGGCTACACCTTC. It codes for CASSRRTGGMGGYTF.

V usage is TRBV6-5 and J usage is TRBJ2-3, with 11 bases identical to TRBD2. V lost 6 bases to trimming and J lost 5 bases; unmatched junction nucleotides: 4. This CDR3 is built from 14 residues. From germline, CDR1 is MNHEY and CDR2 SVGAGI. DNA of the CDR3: TGTGCCAGCAGGATAGCGGGGGGGAGAGATACGCAGTATTTT. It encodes CASRIAGGRDTQYF.

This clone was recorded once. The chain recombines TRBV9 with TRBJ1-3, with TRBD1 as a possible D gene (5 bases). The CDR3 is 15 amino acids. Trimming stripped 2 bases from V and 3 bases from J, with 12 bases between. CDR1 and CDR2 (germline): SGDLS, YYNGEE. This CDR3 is CASSVKAGGGNTIYF. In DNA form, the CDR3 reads TGTGCCAGCAGCGTCAAGGCGGGGGGTGGAAACACCATATATTTT.